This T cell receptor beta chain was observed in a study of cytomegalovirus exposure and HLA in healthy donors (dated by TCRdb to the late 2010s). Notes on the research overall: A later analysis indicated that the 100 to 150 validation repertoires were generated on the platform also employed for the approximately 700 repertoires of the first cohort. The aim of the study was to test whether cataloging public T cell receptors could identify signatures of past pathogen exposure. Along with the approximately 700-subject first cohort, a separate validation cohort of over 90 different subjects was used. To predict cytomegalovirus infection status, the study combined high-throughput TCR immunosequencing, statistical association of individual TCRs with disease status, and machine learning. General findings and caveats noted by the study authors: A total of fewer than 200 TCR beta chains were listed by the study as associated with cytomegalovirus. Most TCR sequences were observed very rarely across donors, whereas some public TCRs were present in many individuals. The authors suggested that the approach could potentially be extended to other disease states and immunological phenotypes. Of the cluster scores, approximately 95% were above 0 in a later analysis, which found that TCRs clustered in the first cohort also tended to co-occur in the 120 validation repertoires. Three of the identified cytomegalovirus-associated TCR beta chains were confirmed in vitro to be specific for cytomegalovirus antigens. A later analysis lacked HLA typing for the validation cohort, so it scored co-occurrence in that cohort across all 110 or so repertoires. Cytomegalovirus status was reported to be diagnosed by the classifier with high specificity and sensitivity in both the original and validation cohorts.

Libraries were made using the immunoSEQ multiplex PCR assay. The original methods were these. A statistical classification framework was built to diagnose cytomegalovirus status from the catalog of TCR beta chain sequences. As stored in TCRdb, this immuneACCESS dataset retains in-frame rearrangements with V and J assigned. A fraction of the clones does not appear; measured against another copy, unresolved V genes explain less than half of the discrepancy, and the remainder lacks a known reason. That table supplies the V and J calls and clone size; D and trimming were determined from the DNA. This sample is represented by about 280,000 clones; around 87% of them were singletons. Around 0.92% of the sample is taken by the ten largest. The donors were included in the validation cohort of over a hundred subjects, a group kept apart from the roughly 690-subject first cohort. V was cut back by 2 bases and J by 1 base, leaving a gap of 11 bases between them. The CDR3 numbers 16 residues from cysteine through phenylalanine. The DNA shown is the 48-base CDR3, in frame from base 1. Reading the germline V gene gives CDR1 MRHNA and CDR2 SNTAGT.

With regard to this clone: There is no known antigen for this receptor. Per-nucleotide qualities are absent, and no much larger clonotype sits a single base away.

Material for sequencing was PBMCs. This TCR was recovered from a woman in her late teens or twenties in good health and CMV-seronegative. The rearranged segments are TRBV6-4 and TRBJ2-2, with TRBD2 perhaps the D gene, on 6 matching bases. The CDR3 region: CASSDGGSGNTGELFF. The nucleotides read TGTGCCAGCAGTGACGGAGGGAGTGGGAACACCGGGGAGCTGTTTTTT.